Below are 27 T cell receptor beta chains sequenced from a single sample in a study of T-cell reconstitution after alpha-beta-depleted transplantation in children. Library preparation (for TCRbeta) was performed with unique molecular identifiers. TCRdb redid the calling of the PCR reads with MiXCR, one entry per CDR3 protein. The data contain 19,000 or so distinct CDR3 sequences, 10% to 15% of them singletons. Sequences were derived from PBMCs, mostly from graft donor cells, sampled 60 days after TCRalphabeta/CD19-depleted stem cell transplant. These receptors came from a female patient aged 2 to 10 who had a stem cell transplant for congenital amegakaryocytic thrombocytopenia, so the T cells may come from the graft donor.

This clonotype was observed a handful of times. The junction shows a germline mismatch at one end, possibly a read error. This chain uses TRBV12-3 or TRBV12-4 with TRBJ2-6; 8 bases are a match to TRBD1. The CDR3 spans 18 residues. The chain's CDR3 is CAISFRNRDRLGANVLTF. The CDR3 DNA reads as TGTGCCATCAGTTTTCGTAACCGGGACAGGCTCGGGGCCAACGTCCTGACTTTC.

The table lists this clonotype with many counts. V is TRBV15 and J is TRBJ1-2; unclear D gene. CDR1 and CDR2 from the germline V gene are LNHNV and YYDKDF (reference sequence). Deletions cut 0 bases from V and 4 bases from J, with 9 bases between. The CDR3 runs to 14 residues. DNA for the CDR3: TGTGCCACCAGCAGAGATCTGGCAGCCTATGGCTACACCTTC. Residues: CATSRDLAAYGYTF.

This clonotype was seen a handful of times. The gene calls are TRBV11-1 and TRBJ2-7, with 9 bases aligning to TRBD2. Trimming took 0 bases from V and 3 from J; bases not matched to a gene: 12. Germline V gene lookup returns CDR1 SGHAT and CDR2 FQDESV (reference sequence). CDR3 length: 18 amino acids. The DNA of the CDR3 is TGTGCCAGCAGCTTAGCGGTATTAGCGGGAGTCACCCGCTACGAGCAGTACTTC. It translates to CASSLAVLAGVTRYEQYF. Supplemented by reference TRBV11-1 and TRBJ2-7, the full variable domain reads EAEVAQSPRYKITEKSQAVAFWCDPISGHATLYWYRQILGQGPELLVQFQDESVVDDSQLPKDRFSAERLKGVDSTLKIQPAELGDSAMYLCASSLAVLAGVTRYEQYFGPGTRLTVT.

This clonotype came up many times. The gene calls are TRBV6-5 and TRBJ1-5; 8 nucleotides agree with TRBD1. The V and J ends lost 2 bases and 1 base, in that order; junction bases with no gene match: 7. This CDR3 has 17 amino acids. Germline V gives CDR1 MNHEY, CDR2 SVGAGI. This CDR3 is CASSYLPTGASNQPQHF. As DNA, the CDR3 is TGTGCCAGCAGTTACCTCCCGACAGGGGCCAGCAATCAGCCCCAGCATTTT.

This clonotype has at least ten counts. The chain joins TRBV5-6 to TRBJ2-7; D possibly corresponds to TRBD1 (6 bases). The V end was cut by 4 bases, the J end by 2 bases, with 19 bases between. The germline CDR1 and CDR2 sequences are SGHDT and YYEEEE. CDR3 length equals 16 residues. CDR3 residues: CASSIQGPLLTYEQYF. CDR3 sequence (DNA): TGTGCCAGCAGCATACAGGGTCCCCTTTTAACCTACGAGCAGTACTTC.

This clonotype was seen only once. This chain uses TRBV4-1 with TRBJ1-5; D possibly corresponds to TRBD1 (6 bases). The germline gives CDR1 MGHRA, CDR2 YSYEKL. The CDR3 totals 13 residues. V lost 3 bases to trimming and J lost 5 bases, with 8 bases between them. The CDR3 sequence: CASSQNRDQPQHF. CDR3 nucleotides: TGCGCCAGCAGCCAGAACAGGGATCAGCCCCAGCATTTT.

This clonotype was detected many times. This chain connects TRBV12-5 to TRBJ2-3, with TRBD2 matching over 10 bases. Trimming cost V 0 bases and J 3 bases; bases outside gene matches: 6. In germline, CDR1 is LGHNT, CDR2 FRNRAP. CDR3 length: 17 residues. CDR3 DNA sequence: TGTGCTAGTGGTTTGGTACTCCTAGCGGGAGCGACAGATACGCAGTATTTT. Translating it yields CASGLVLLAGATDTQYF.

In its sample, this clonotype is medium-sized. The V call is TRBV3-1, the J call TRBJ2-1; possibly TRBD2 for D (6 bases). Between the trimmed V and J ends, which lost 3 bases and 4 bases, there was a span of 10 bases. Germline CDR1 reads LGHDT; CDR2 reads YNNKEL (reference sequence). The CDR3 runs 14 residues. The chain's CDR3 is CASSQGRGYNEQFF. The CDR3 region has the DNA TGTGCCAGCAGCCAGGGGCGGGGTTACAATGAGCAGTTCTTC.

This clonotype has a count of ten or more. This chain joins TRBV12-3 or TRBV12-4 and TRBJ2-3; D unresolved. V lost 7 bases and J lost 4, with 15 bases in between. This CDR3 spans 14 amino acids. CDR3 in amino acids: CASILGLGADTQYF. The CDR3 DNA sequence: TGTGCCAGCATTCTCGGCTTGGGCGCAGATACGCAGTATTTT.

This clonotype has a count of ten or more. This chain connects TRBV12-3 or TRBV12-4 to TRBJ1-5, with D hard to call. This CDR3 is built from 13 residues. The V end lost 5 bases, the J end lost 5 bases, and 10 bases lay between the germline ends. The DNA for the CDR3 is TGTGCCAGCAGTGTCACAGTTTATCAGCCCCAGCATTTT. This translates into CASSVTVYQPQHF.

This clonotype was recorded many times. The rearrangement links TRBV10-3 to TRBJ1-2; D unclear. V was shortened by 4 bases and J by 10 bases, with 7 bases between the two germline ends. Per germline, CDR1 ENHRY and CDR2 SYGVKD. The CDR3 spans 10 residues. The CDR3 DNA is TGTGCCATCAGTGGTCCATTCTACACCTTC. As protein: CAISGPFYTF.

This clonotype has ten or more counts. The chain has TRBV20-1 and TRBJ1-1, with 8 bases matching TRBD1. Germline CDR1 DFQATT, CDR2 SNEGSKA (reference sequence). The CDR3 spans 16 residues. The V segment lost 1 base and the J segment 3 bases; nucleotides outside the gene matches: 10. The CDR3 DNA sequence: TGCAGTGCTAGAGCCCCCTTCACAGGGGGGGACACTGAAGCTTTCTTT. Translating gives CSARAPFTGGDTEAFF.

The table lists this clonotype with a few counts. The chain is built from TRBV20-1 and TRBJ1-1, with a tentative D call TRBD1 (5 bases). This CDR3 has 15 amino acids. CDR1 is DFQATT and CDR2 is SNEGSKA in the germline V gene (reference sequence). Trimming removed 5 bases at V and 3 bases at J, with 19 bases between. The CDR3 DNA sequence: TGCAGTGCTCCCCAGGGTGGTGATTTGTACACTGAAGCTTTCTTT. Translation gives CSAPQGGDLYTEAFF.

Many counts were recorded for this clonotype. The chain couples TRBV5-1 to TRBJ1-5; D is unresolved. Germline V gives CDR1 SGHRS, CDR2 YFSETQ. CDR3 length equals 13 residues. Trimming took off 5 bases at V and 5 bases at J, with 11 bases between the two ends. The CDR3 DNA is TGCGCCAGCAGGGTCGGGCTTGATCAGCCCCAGCATTTT. Residues: CASRVGLDQPQHF.

This clonotype was observed at least ten times. The V gene is TRBV5-1, the J gene TRBJ2-5; D gene unclear. Germline V gene data show CDR1 as SGHRS and CDR2 as YFSETQ. V was trimmed by 4 bases and J by 5 bases, leaving 18 bases between them. The CDR3 length is 15 residues. CDR3 protein: CASSLLGRTSETQYF. CDR3 bases: TGCGCCAGCAGCCTTCTAGGACGCACGTCCGAGACCCAGTACTTC. Full variable domain (remainder filled in from reference TRBV5-1 and TRBJ2-5): KAGVTQTPRYLIKTRGQQVTLSCSPISGHRSVSWYQQTPGQGLQFLFEYFSETQRNKGNFPGRFSGRQFSNSRSEMNVSTLELGDSALYLCASSLLGRTSETQYFGPGTRLLVL.

This clonotype occurred many times. The J gene is TRBJ2-7, the V gene TRBV5-1; TRBD2 matches at 7 bases. This CDR3 has 15 amino acids. V lost 4 bases, J lost 4 bases, and 11 bases stayed unmatched. Per the germline V gene, CDR1 is SGHRS and CDR2 is YFSETQ. The chain's CDR3 is CASSEGLVPIYEQYF. The CDR3, as DNA: TGCGCCAGCAGCGAAGGACTAGTCCCCATATACGAGCAGTACTTC.

This clonotype has at least ten counts. The rearrangement links TRBV7-9 to TRBJ2-3; D is uncertain. V was clipped by 5 bases and J by 2 bases, with 11 bases between them. The germline gives CDR1 SEHNR, CDR2 FQNEAQ (reference sequence). This CDR3 comprises 14 residues. CDR3 coding DNA: TGTGCCAGCAGCATTAGGCACTTCACAGATACGCAGTATTTT. It translates to CASSIRHFTDTQYF.

Many counts were recorded for this clonotype. The chain combines TRBV25-1 with TRBJ2-1; 11 bases are a match to TRBD2. The V segment lost 5 bases and the J segment 0 bases; nucleotides outside the gene matches: 6. Germline CDR1 and CDR2: MGHDK and SYGVNS. The CDR3 covers 17 residues. CDR3 coding DNA: TGTGCCAGCAGTATGACCGGACTAGCGGGCTCCTACAATGAGCAGTTCTTC. Amino acids: CASSMTGLAGSYNEQFF.

This clonotype came up many times. The V gene is TRBV18, the J gene TRBJ2-1, with D perhaps assigned TRBD1 or TRBD2 (6 bases each). V was cut by 3 bases and J by 6 bases, with 18 bases left in between. Germline CDR1 is KGHSH and CDR2 is LQKENI. This CDR3 has 16 amino acids. DNA for the CDR3: TGTGCCAGCTCACCTTCGGTGAGGGGGGCCGGCAATGAGCAGTTCTTC. This sequence encodes CASSPSVRGAGNEQFF.

There are many counts of this clonotype. The V gene is TRBV12-3 or TRBV12-4, the J gene TRBJ2-1; TRBD2 aligns across 11 bases. The CDR3 contains 17 residues. V shed 4 bases, J shed 2 bases, and the junction held 7 bases outside the gene matches. The CDR3 reads CASSSMRLAGPYNEQFF. DNA for the CDR3: TGTGCCAGCAGTTCTATGAGACTAGCGGGACCCTACAATGAGCAGTTCTTC.

This clonotype was seen many times. The rearrangement joins TRBV4-1 to TRBJ1-2; TRBD1 aligns across 7 bases. Germline V gives CDR1 MGHRA, CDR2 YSYEKL. J lost 4 bases, V lost 0 bases, and 8 bases had no gene match. This CDR3 has 16 amino acids. CDR3 in amino acids: CASSQDPAGGIYGYTF. In DNA form, the CDR3 reads TGCGCCAGCAGCCAAGATCCGGCAGGGGGAATCTATGGCTACACCTTC.

In nucleotides, the CDR3 is TGTGCCAGCAGCGTAGCATACACAGATACGCAGTATTTT. Translating it yields CASSVAYTDTQYF. This rearrangement joins TRBV9 to TRBJ2-3, with D unclear. This CDR3 comprises 13 residues. V was clipped by 0 bases and J by 2 bases, with 4 bases between them. The germline gives CDR1 SGDLS, CDR2 YYNGEE.

This clonotype has ten or more counts. V usage is TRBV4-1 and J usage is TRBJ2-2; TRBD2 is a possible D gene (6 bases). The V end was cut by 1 base, the J end by 5 bases, with 20 bases between. This CDR3 is built from 18 residues. CDR1 is MGHRA and CDR2 is YSYEKL in the germline V gene. CDR3 nucleotide sequence: TGCGCCAGCAGCCAAGCCTCGGGAGCCCCTAGAGGAACCGGGGAGCTGTTTTTT. Translating it yields CASSQASGAPRGTGELFF.

There are many counts of this clonotype. The genes are TRBV7-6 and TRBJ1-6, with D hard to call. The CDR3 spans 13 residues. The ends were cut back, 3 bases at V and 10 bases at J, with 10 bases in the middle. The germline V gene has CDR1 SGHVS and CDR2 FNYEAQ. The CDR3: CASSFSDLSPLHF. CDR3 DNA: TGTGCCAGCAGCTTCTCAGACCTCTCACCCCTCCACTTT.

V usage is TRBV20-1 and J usage is TRBJ1-2, with TRBD1 as a possible D gene (6 bases). CDR3 length equals 14 residues. Trimming took off 1 base at V and 0 bases at J, with 9 bases between the two ends. The germline V gene encodes CDR1 DFQATT and CDR2 SNEGSKA (reference sequence). The CDR3 sequence is CSARGQVANYGYTF. The CDR3 DNA follows: TGCAGTGCTAGAGGACAGGTCGCTAACTATGGCTACACCTTC.

This clonotype was found many times. V and J are TRBV5-1 and TRBJ2-3; D is undetermined. The germline CDR1 and CDR2 sequences are SGHRS and YFSETQ. The V end lost 8 bases, the J end lost 0 bases, and 16 bases lay between the germline ends. The CDR3 is made up of 15 amino acids. The CDR3 reads CARPWAAESTDTQYF. CDR3 nucleotides: TGCGCCAGACCCTGGGCGGCCGAGAGCACAGATACGCAGTATTTT.

This clonotype was detected ten times or more. The chain uses TRBV12-3 or TRBV12-4 and TRBJ2-1, with 16 bases fitting TRBD2. CDR3 size: 18 residues. V lost 5 bases and J lost 8; bases outside the gene matches: 12. CDR3 sequence: CASSIPGLAGGTRDEQFF. The CDR3 nucleotides read TGTGCCAGCAGTATCCCGGGACTAGCGGGAGGGACTAGGGATGAGCAGTTCTTC.